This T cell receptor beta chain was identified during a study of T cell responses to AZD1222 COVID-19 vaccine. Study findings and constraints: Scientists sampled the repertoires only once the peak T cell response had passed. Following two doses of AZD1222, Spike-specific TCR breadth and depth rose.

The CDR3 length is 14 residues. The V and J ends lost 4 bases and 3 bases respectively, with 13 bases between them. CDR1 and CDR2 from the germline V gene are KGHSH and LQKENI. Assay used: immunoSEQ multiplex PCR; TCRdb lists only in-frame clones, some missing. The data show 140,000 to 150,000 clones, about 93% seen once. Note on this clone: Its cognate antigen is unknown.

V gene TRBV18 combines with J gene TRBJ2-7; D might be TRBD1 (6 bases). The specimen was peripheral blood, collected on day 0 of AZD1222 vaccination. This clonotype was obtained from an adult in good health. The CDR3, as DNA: TGTGCCAGCTCACTGGGACATATATTCTACGAGCAGTACTTC. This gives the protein CASSLGHIFYEQYF.